This T cell receptor beta chain was sequenced during a study of CD8 T cells in Susac syndrome. RNA in amounts of about 0.5 to 1 ug was reverse transcribed with random hexamers. MiXCR, applied by TCRdb to the immunoSEQ multiplex PCR reads, yields one record per CDR3 protein. The sample yields under 550,000 distinct CDR3 sequences, more than 80% seen once. Both CD4+ and CD8+ T cells were negatively isolated, and TEMRA cells underwent FACS enrichment. This CDR3 comprises 15 residues. CDR1 and CDR2 from the germline V gene are SQVTM and ANQGSEA. V was trimmed by 3 bases and J by 1 base, leaving 10 bases between them.

The chain joins TRBV29-1 to TRBJ2-6; D not resolved. The sequencing input was CD8+ T cells from PBMCs. This clonotype was obtained from a human donor with multiple sclerosis. The CDR3 sequence is CSVEAWKSGANVLTF. Written as DNA, the CDR3 is TGCAGCGTTGAGGCTTGGAAGTCTGGGGCCAACGTCCTGACTTTC.